The sequence of this T cell receptor beta chain was determined in a study of blood T cell repertoires in COVID-19. Original processing notes: Reference gene primer amplification gave nucleated cell count estimates. The assay was immunoSEQ multiplex PCR, and TCRdb's table has in-frame clones only and misses some. V, J and clone size are those of that table, while D and trimming were read from the DNA. The sample lists approximately 390,000 clones, about 83% occurring once. V gave up 5 bases and J gave up 5 bases; unmatched junction bases: 10. The CDR3 totals 15 residues. Per germline, CDR1 SGHVS and CDR2 FQNEAQ.

This chain connects TRBV7-8 to TRBJ2-7; 9 nucleotides agree with TRBD1. This receptor was taken from a woman between 50 and 59 years old who had recovered from COVID-19. Sequencing used PBMCs or T cells enriched from blood (not recorded which). The CDR3: CASSPYRGRSDEQYF. As DNA, the CDR3 is TGTGCCAGCAGCCCATACAGGGGGCGTTCGGACGAGCAGTACTTC.